The 19 T cell receptor beta chains below come from one sample, sequenced in a study of radiation and T cells in renal cell carcinoma. Produced via immunoSEQ multiplex PCR; TCRdb's table is partial and in-frame only. The sample records 95,000 to 150,000 clones, roughly 80% being singletons. Time point specified: baseline pretreatment blood. Treatment meaning: 15 Gy SBRT to primary tumor, nephrectomy 4 weeks later. The sequencing used blood, collected from a patient whose treatment included radiotherapy and nephrectomy. These receptors were obtained from a woman aged 60-75 years with renal cell carcinoma.

V usage is TRBV25-1 and J usage is TRBJ2-3; D perhaps matches TRBD1 (7 bases). This CDR3 is built from 15 residues. The V gene lost 3 bases and the J gene lost 1 base, with 11 bases spanning the gap. Looked up from germline, CDR1 is MGHDK and CDR2 is SYGVNS. The CDR3 loop reads CASSEAGTGTDTQYF. In nucleotides, the CDR3 is TGTGCCAGCAGTGAGGCGGGGACAGGCACAGATACGCAGTATTTT.

The CDR3 DNA reads TGCGCCAGCAGCTTTACAGGGATCCGGGACACTGAAGCTTTCTTT. It yields the protein CASSFTGIRDTEAFF. The chain employs TRBV5-1 and TRBJ1-1, with D perhaps matching TRBD1 (6 bases). The V gene lost 2 bases and the J gene lost 3 bases, with 14 bases spanning the gap. The CDR3 consists of 15 residues. The germline CDR1 and CDR2 sequences are SGHRS and YFSETQ.

The chain joins TRBV19 to TRBJ2-1; D possibly matches TRBD1 or TRBD2 (6 bases each). Trimming removed 8 bases from V and 8 bases from J, with 13 bases in between. The CDR3 extends over 12 amino acids. CDR1 and CDR2 (germline): LNHDA, SQIVND (reference sequence). The CDR3 loop reads CASLIRGHEQFF. CDR3 coding DNA: TGTGCCAGTTTAATCCGGGGGCATGAGCAGTTCTTC. The variable domain in full, with the rest retrieved from reference TRBV19 and TRBJ2-1, is DGGITQSPKYLFRKEGQNVTLSCEQNLNHDAMYWYRQDPGQGLRLIYYSQIVNDFQKGDIAEGYSVSREKKESFPLTVTSAQKNPTAFYLCASLIRGHEQFFGPGTRLTVL.

V is TRBV5-1 and J is TRBJ2-5; the D is unclear. V lost 0 bases, J lost 1 base, and 7 bases lay in between. Looked up from germline, CDR1 is SGHRS and CDR2 is YFSETQ. The CDR3 sequence is 14 residues long. CDR3 nucleotide sequence: TGCGCCAGCAGCTTGGAGGCCTCCCAAGAGACCCAGTACTTC. Translated, it gives CASSLEASQETQYF.

The chain uses TRBV9 and TRBJ2-5, with 16 bases matching TRBD2. The CDR3 is 17 residues long. Germline values: CDR1 SGDLS, CDR2 YYNGEE. V dropped 4 bases and J dropped 5; count of bases not matched to a gene: 8. This chain's CDR3 is CASSLGTSGGATETQYF. DNA of the CDR3: TGTGCCAGCAGCTTAGGGACTAGCGGGGGGGCCACTGAGACCCAGTACTTC.

V is TRBV28 and J is TRBJ2-7; D is possibly TRBD2 (6 bases). V was cut by 5 bases and J by 3 bases, with 20 bases left in between. Germline CDR1 MDHEN, CDR2 SYDVKM. There are 16 residues in the CDR3. In nucleotides, the CDR3 is TGTGCCAGCAGTCCCATTATACTAGCAGGTATCTACGAGCAGTACTTC. Translated, it gives CASSPIILAGIYEQYF.

The gene calls are TRBV5-1 and TRBJ2-7; 9 bases are shared with TRBD1. This CDR3 has 15 amino acids. Germline assignment: CDR1 SGHRS and CDR2 YFSETQ. The ends lost 4 bases at V and 4 bases at J; junction bases unmatched: 9. The chain's CDR3 is CASSPVPGQGYEQYF. DNA of the CDR3: TGCGCCAGCAGCCCGGTCCCGGGACAGGGTTACGAGCAGTACTTC.

The chain recombines TRBV5-1 with TRBJ1-1, with unresolved D. The CDR3 extends over 15 amino acids. V was cut by 3 bases and J by 1 base, with 13 bases left in between. Per germline, CDR1 SGHRS and CDR2 YFSETQ. The CDR3, as DNA: TGCGCCAGCAGCTCAGCTGGCAGGTCGAACACTGAAGCTTTCTTT. Its protein is CASSSAGRSNTEAFF.

The V and J genes are TRBV18 and TRBJ2-1; TRBD2 agrees at 8 bases. Germline CDR1 reads KGHSH; CDR2 reads LQKENI. V was clipped by 0 bases and J by 8 bases; unmatched bases: 3. This CDR3 has 14 residues. Here the CDR3 reads CASSPPAGVHEQFF. DNA for the CDR3: TGTGCCAGCTCACCACCAGCGGGAGTGCATGAGCAGTTCTTC.

V and J are TRBV6-1 and TRBJ2-5; D is possibly TRBD1 (6 bases). The V end lost 6 bases, the J end lost 5 bases, and 16 bases lay between the germline ends. The V gene's germline CDR1 is MNHNS and CDR2 SASEGT. This CDR3 contains 14 residues. This chain's CDR3 is CASSPGQIGETQYF. The CDR3, as DNA: TGTGCCAGCAGCCCTGGACAGATCGGGGAGACCCAGTACTTC.

The chain uses TRBV6-1 and TRBJ2-2; D might be TRBD1 or TRBD2, each matching 6 bases. Germline V gives CDR1 MNHNS, CDR2 SASEGT. This CDR3 has 15 residues. The V gene lost 3 bases and the J gene lost 2 bases, with 10 bases spanning the gap. The DNA of the CDR3 is TGTGCCAGCAGTGATGGAGGGACAAACACCGGGGAGCTGTTTTTT. Encoded protein: CASSDGGTNTGELFF.

The chain links TRBV6-1 to TRBJ1-2, with D unclear. The germline V gene has CDR1 MNHNS and CDR2 SASEGT. The length of the CDR3 is 14 residues. The V gene lost 1 base and the J gene lost 4 bases, with 10 bases spanning the gap. CDR3 in DNA: TGTGCCAGCAGTGAAGGCCCGTCAAGCTATGGCTACACCTTC. Amino acids: CASSEGPSSYGYTF.

V usage is TRBV2 and J usage is TRBJ1-2, with 11 bases identical to TRBD1. The CDR3 is made up of 14 amino acids. CDR1 and CDR2 (germline): SNHLY, FYNNEI. J gave up 6 bases and V 5 bases, and 5 bases lay outside the gene matches. The CDR3 nucleotides read TGTGCCAGCAGTAGTAGGACAGGGGGCGATGGCTACACCTTC. It specifies CASSSRTGGDGYTF.

V is TRBV5-5 and J is TRBJ2-5, with 11 bases lining up with TRBD1. Losses at the gene ends were 5 bases for V and 4 bases for J; bases not matched to a gene: 7. Per germline, CDR1 SGHKS and CDR2 YYEKEE (reference sequence). The CDR3 loop spans 15 amino acids. CDR3 in amino acids: CASSHGQGALETQYF. As DNA, the CDR3 is TGTGCCAGCAGTCACGGACAGGGGGCTTTAGAGACCCAGTACTTC.

The CDR3 DNA sequence: TGTGCCAGCAGCTTAGGGTCCGGGACAGGGGTTCCCAATGAGCAGTTCTTC. Translation: CASSLGSGTGVPNEQFF. This chain uses TRBV7-9 with TRBJ2-1; the match to TRBD1 covers 10 bases. V lost 1 base and J lost 6; bases outside the gene matches: 9. This CDR3 has 17 amino acids. Germline V gives CDR1 SEHNR, CDR2 FQNEAQ (reference sequence).

V gene TRBV11-2 combines with J gene TRBJ1-4; possible D gene TRBD1, 5 bases. The CDR3 has 13 amino acids. Germline V gives CDR1 SGHAT, CDR2 FQNNGV. Trimming shortened V by 5 bases and J by 10 bases, and 14 bases separated the two germline ends. CDR3 nucleotides: TGTGCCAGCAGCGCACCCAGGGAAGGAAAACTGTTTTTT. Protein: CASSAPREGKLFF.

V is TRBV6-6 and J is TRBJ2-5, with D perhaps being TRBD1 or TRBD2 (5 bases each). The CDR3 loop spans 15 amino acids. The V and J ends lost 2 bases and 5 bases respectively, with 15 bases between them. In germline, CDR1 is MNHNY, CDR2 SVGAGI (reference sequence). The CDR3 DNA reads TGTGCCAGCAGTTACCGGCCCGGGACGTCGGAGACCCAGTACTTC. Protein: CASSYRPGTSETQYF.

The V call is TRBV28, the J call TRBJ1-1; the D is unclear. This CDR3 comprises 13 residues. Germline V CDR1 and CDR2: MDHEN, SYDVKM. The V and J ends lost 4 bases and 3 bases respectively, with 9 bases between them. CDR3 DNA: TGTGCCAGCAGTTCCACAGTGGACACTGAAGCTTTCTTT. Amino acid sequence: CASSSTVDTEAFF. The full variable domain, rest sourced from reference TRBV28 and TRBJ1-1, is DVKVTQSSRYLVKRTGEKVFLECVQDMDHENMFWYRQDPGLGLRLIYFSYDVKMKEKGDIPEGYSVSREKKERFSLILESASTNQTSMYLCASSSTVDTEAFFGQGTRLTVV.

The rearrangement joins TRBV27 to TRBJ2-7; 9 bases match TRBD2. The length of the CDR3 is 15 residues. V lost 5 bases and J lost 3; bases outside the gene matches: 8. Germline lookup yields CDR1 MNHEY and CDR2 SMNVEV (reference sequence). DNA of the CDR3: TGTGCCAGCAGTATGCTACTAGCGGGTTACTACGAGCAGTACTTC. Amino acid sequence: CASSMLLAGYYEQYF.